This note documents a single T cell receptor beta chain sequence. This clone is a singleton in its sample. No cognate antigen has been identified for it. It has no much larger one-base neighbor in the sample; base qualities were not kept. The source of the sample is a study of control samples from healthy donors and cancer patients (dated by TCRdb to about 2020). Reading the germline V gene (reference sequence) gives CDR1 MNHEY and CDR2 SMNVEV. The CDR3 measures 19 amino acids from cysteine to phenylalanine. Only the CDR3 portion is preserved as DNA: 57 bases, with reading frame beginning at the first base. The V end gives up 6 bases and the J end 6 bases, leaving 23 bases in the junction not matched to a gene. Preparation of the library involved the immunoSEQ multiplex PCR assay. TCRdb provides this immuneACCESS table in a form limited to in-frame rearrangements. Some clones are lacking; in checked studies, under half of them reflect an unresolved V gene, and why the rest are absent is not known. The sample contains about 92,000 clones, around 80% of them found a single time. About 10% of the sample is in the top ten clones.

The specimen sequenced was blood. The chain is made from TRBV27 and TRBJ2-1, and 7 junctional nucleotides match TRBD2. The clonotype was recovered from a woman aged 55-70 years in good health. CDR3 protein: CASRLRTFPGGLLFNEQFF. Read as DNA, the sequence is TGTGCCAGCAGACTCCGAACCTTTCCCGGGGGACTACTCTTCAATGAGCAGTTCTTC.